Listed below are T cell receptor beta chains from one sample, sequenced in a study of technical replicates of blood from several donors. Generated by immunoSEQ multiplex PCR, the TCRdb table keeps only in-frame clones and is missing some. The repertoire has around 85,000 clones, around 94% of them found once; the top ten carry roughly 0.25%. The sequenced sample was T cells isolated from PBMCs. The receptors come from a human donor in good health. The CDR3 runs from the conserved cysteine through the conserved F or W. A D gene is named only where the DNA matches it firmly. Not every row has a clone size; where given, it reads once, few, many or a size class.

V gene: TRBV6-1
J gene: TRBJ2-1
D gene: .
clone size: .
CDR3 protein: CASRTGSSYNEQFF
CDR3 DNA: TGTGCCAGCAGAACAGGGAGCTCCTACAATGAGCAGTTCTTC

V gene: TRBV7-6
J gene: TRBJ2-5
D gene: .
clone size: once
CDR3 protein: CASSFPRARETQYF
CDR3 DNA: TGTGCCAGCAGTTTCCCGAGGGCTCGAGAGACCCAGTACTTC

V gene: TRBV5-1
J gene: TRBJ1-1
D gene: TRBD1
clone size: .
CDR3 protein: CASSLGDRSWNTEAFF
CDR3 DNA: TGCGCCAGCAGCTTGGGGGACAGGAGTTGGAACACTGAAGCTTTCTTT

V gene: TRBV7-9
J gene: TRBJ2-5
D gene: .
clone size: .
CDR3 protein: CASSFISGVRRETQYF
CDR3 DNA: TGTGCCAGCAGCTTTATCTCCGGTGTGAGGCGCGAGACCCAGTACTTC

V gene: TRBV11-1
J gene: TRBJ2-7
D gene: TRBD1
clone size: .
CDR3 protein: CASSLALGQDAYEQYF
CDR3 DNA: TGTGCCAGCAGCTTAGCGCTTGGACAGGACGCCTACGAGCAGTACTTC

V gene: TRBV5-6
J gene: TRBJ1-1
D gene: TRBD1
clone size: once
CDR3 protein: CASSARQGEAFF
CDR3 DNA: TGTGCCAGCAGCGCCCGACAGGGTGAAGCTTTCTTT

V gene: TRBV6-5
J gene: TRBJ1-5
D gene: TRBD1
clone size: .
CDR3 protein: CASSSPGQGNQPQHF
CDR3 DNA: TGTGCCAGCAGCAGTCCGGGACAGGGCAATCAGCCCCAGCATTTT

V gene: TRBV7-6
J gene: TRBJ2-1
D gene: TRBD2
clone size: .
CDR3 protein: CASSLNSGSPYNEQFF
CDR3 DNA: TGTGCCAGCAGCTTGAATAGCGGGAGCCCCTACAATGAGCAGTTCTTC

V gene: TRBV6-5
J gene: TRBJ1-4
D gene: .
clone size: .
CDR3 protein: CASRNGQLGEKLFF
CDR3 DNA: TGTGCCAGCAGAAACGGACAGTTAGGTGAAAAACTGTTTTTT

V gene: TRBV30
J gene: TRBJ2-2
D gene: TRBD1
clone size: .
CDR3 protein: CAWSGHDLWTGATGELFF
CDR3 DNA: TGTGCCTGGAGTGGACACGACCTGTGGACAGGAGCCACCGGGGAGCTGTTTTTT

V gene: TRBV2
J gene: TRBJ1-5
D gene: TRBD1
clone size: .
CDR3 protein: CASTGQSLTQPQHF
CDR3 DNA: TGTGCCAGCACGGGACAGTCATTAACCCAGCCCCAGCATTTT

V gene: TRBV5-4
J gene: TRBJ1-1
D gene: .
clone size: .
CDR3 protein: CASSRNGRENTEAFF
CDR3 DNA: TGTGCCAGCAGCCGAAACGGACGGGAGAACACTGAAGCTTTCTTT

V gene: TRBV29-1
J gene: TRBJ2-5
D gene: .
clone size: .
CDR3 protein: CSVEGSEETQYF
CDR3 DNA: TGCAGCGTTGAAGGGAGCGAAGAGACCCAGTACTTC

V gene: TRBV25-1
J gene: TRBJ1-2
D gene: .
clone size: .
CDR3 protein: CASSDPWAGAGYTF
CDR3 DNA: TGTGCCAGCAGTGACCCCTGGGCAGGGGCTGGCTACACCTTC

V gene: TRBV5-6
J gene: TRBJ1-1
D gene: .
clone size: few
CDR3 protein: CASSLVSEAFF
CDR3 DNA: TGTGCCAGCAGCTTGGTATCTGAAGCTTTCTTT

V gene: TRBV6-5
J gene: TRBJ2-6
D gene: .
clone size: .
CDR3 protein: CASSPHSGANVLTF
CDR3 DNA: TGTGCCAGCAGTCCACACTCTGGGGCCAACGTCCTGACTTTC

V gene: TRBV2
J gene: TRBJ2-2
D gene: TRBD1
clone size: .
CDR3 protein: CASGLGTGTTGELFF
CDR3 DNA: TGTGCCAGCGGTTTAGGGACAGGGACCACCGGGGAGCTGTTTTTT

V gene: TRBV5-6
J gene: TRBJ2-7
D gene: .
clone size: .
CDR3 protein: CASSPTGRGYEQYF
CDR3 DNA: TGTGCCAGCAGCCCTACGGGGAGAGGCTACGAGCAGTACTTC

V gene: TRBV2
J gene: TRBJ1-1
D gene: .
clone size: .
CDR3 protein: CASSRTVNTEAFF
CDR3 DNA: TGTGCCAGCAGTCGGACAGTGAACACTGAAGCTTTCTTT

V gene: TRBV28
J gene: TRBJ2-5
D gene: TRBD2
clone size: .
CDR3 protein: CASSLWSTSGSAETQYF
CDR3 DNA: TGTGCCAGCAGTTTATGGTCAACTAGCGGGAGTGCAGAGACCCAGTACTTC

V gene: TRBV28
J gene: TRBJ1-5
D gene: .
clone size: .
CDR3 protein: CASSYGGGTSNQPQHF
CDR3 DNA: TGTGCCAGCAGTTATGGGGGAGGGACATCCAATCAGCCCCAGCATTTT

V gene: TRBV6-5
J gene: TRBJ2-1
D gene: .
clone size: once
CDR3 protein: CASSYDGGLSYNEQFF
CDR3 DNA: TGTGCCAGCAGTTACGATGGCGGACTTAGCTACAATGAGCAGTTCTTC

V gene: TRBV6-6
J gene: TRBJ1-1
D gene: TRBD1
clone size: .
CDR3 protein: CASSYAGTATNTEAFF
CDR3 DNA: TGTGCCAGCAGTTATGCCGGGACAGCTACGAACACTGAAGCTTTCTTT

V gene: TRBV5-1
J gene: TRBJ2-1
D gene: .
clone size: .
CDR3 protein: CASSWTEREYNEQFF
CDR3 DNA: TGCGCCAGCAGCTGGACAGAGAGAGAGTACAATGAGCAGTTCTTC

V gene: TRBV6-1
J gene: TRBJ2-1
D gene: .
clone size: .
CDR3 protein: CASSDKRLLTYNEQFF
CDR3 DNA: TGTGCCAGCAGTGACAAGCGACTGTTAACCTACAATGAGCAGTTCTTC

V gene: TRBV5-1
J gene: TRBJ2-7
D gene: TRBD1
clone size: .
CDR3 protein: CASTIGTGSLYEQYF
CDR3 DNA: TGCGCCAGCACAATTGGGACAGGGAGCCTCTACGAGCAGTACTTC

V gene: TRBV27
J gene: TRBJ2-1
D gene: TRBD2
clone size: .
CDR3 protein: CASRDGGGPNEQFF
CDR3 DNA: TGTGCCAGCAGGGATGGCGGGGGTCCCAATGAGCAGTTCTTC

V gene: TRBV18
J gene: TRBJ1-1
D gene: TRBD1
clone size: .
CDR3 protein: CASSPRSGTGQNTEAFF
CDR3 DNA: TGTGCCAGCTCACCAAGGTCAGGGACAGGGCAGAACACTGAAGCTTTCTTT

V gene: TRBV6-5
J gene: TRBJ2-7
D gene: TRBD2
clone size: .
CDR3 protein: CASSYSGSGYEQYF
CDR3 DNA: TGTGCCAGCAGTTACAGCGGGAGTGGCTACGAGCAGTACTTC

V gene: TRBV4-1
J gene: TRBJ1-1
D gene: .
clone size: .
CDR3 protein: CASSQIRGWQALSGNTEAFF
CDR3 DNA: TGCGCCAGCAGCCAAATCAGGGGATGGCAGGCCTTATCGGGGAACACTGAAGCTTTCTTT

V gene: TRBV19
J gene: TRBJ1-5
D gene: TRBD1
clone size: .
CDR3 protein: CAITGTAGGPQHF
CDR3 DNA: TGTGCCATTACCGGGACAGCCGGGGGGCCCCAGCATTTT

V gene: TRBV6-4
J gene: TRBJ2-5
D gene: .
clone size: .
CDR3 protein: CASRRRSRGGETQYF
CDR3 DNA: TGTGCCAGCAGGAGAAGATCGAGGGGGGGGGAGACCCAGTACTTC

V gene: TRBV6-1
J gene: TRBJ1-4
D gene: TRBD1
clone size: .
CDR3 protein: CASSWTGGTDEKLFF
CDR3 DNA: TGTGCCAGCAGTTGGACAGGGGGGACGGATGAAAAACTGTTTTTT

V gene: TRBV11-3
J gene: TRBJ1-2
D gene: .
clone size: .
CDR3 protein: CASSPMTASFGYTF
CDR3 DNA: TGTGCCAGCAGCCCGATGACAGCGTCGTTTGGCTACACCTTC

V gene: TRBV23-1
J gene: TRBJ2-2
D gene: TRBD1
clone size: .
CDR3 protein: CASSQPPGQGAVGNTGELFF
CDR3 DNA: TGCGCCAGCAGCCAGCCGCCGGGACAGGGGGCGGTTGGGAACACCGGGGAGCTGTTTTTT

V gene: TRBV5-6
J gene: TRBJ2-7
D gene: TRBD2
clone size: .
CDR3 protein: CASIRTSGRPYEQYF
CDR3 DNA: TGTGCCAGCATTAGAACTAGCGGGAGACCCTACGAGCAGTACTTC

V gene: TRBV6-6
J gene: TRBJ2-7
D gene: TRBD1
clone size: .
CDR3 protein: CASGEGQEKSYEQYF
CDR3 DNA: TGTGCCAGCGGCGAAGGACAGGAGAAATCCTACGAGCAGTACTTC

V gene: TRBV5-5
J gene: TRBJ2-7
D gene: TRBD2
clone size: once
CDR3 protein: CASRRERLAGVYEQYF
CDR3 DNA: TGTGCCAGCAGGAGAGAAAGACTAGCGGGAGTCTACGAGCAGTACTTC

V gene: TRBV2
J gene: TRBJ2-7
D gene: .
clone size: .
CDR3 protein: CASSAQGGYEQYF
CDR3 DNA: TGTGCCAGCAGTGCACAGGGCGGCTACGAGCAGTACTTC

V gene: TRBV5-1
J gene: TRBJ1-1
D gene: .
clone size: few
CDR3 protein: CASSLGFRGKNTEAFF
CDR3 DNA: TGCGCCAGCAGCTTGGGTTTCCGGGGAAAGAACACTGAAGCTTTCTTT

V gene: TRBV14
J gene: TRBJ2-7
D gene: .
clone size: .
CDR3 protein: CASSQVSGRYEQYF
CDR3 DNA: TGTGCCAGCAGCCAAGTAAGTGGCCGCTACGAGCAGTACTTC

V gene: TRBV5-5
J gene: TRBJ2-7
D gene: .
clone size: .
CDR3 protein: CASSFVQYEQYF
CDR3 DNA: TGTGCCAGCAGCTTCGTCCAGTACGAGCAGTACTTC

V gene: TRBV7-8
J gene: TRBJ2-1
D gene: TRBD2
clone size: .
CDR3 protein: CASSLGLASYNEQFF
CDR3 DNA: TGTGCCAGCAGCTTGGGACTAGCGAGCTACAATGAGCAGTTCTTC

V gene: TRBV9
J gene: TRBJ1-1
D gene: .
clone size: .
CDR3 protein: CASSGGGDGAFF
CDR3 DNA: TGTGCCAGCAGCGGAGGGGGTGACGGAGCTTTCTTT

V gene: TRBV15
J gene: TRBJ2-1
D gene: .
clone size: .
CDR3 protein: CATSILFSGSYNEQFF
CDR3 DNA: TGTGCCACCAGCATCCTATTTAGCGGCTCCTACAATGAGCAGTTCTTC

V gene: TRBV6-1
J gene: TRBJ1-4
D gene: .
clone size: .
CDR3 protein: CASSEFGGSNEKLFF
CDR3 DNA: TGTGCCAGCAGTGAATTCGGAGGATCTAATGAAAAACTGTTTTTT

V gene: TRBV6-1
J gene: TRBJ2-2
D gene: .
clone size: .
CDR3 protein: CASSLTGELFF
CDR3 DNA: TGTGCCAGCAGTCTTACCGGGGAGCTGTTTTTT

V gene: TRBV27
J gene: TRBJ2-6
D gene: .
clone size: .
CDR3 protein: CASSSHTGSGANVLTF
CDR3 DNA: TGTGCCAGCAGTTCACACACAGGGTCTGGGGCCAACGTCCTGACTTTC

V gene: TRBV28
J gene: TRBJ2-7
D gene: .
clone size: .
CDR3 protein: CASMPTGDGSYEQYF
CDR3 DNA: TGTGCCAGTATGCCCACAGGGGACGGGAGTTACGAGCAGTACTTC

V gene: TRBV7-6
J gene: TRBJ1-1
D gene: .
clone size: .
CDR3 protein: CASSLVRGGMNTEAFF
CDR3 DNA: TGTGCCAGCAGCTTAGTCAGGGGAGGGATGAACACTGAAGCTTTCTTT

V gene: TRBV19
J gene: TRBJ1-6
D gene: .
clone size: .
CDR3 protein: CASSMRADDSPLHF
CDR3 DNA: TGTGCCAGTAGTATGAGGGCGGACGATTCACCCCTCCACTTT

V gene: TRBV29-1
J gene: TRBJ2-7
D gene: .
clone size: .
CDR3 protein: CSVAWQFEQYF
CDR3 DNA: TGCAGCGTTGCTTGGCAGTTCGAGCAGTACTTC

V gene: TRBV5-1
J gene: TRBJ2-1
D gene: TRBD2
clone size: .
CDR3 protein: CASSPLAGAYNEQFF
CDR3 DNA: TGCGCCAGCAGTCCCTTAGCGGGAGCATACAATGAGCAGTTCTTC